This entry lists 2 T cell receptor beta chains sequenced from one sample in a study of cytomegalovirus exposure and HLA in healthy donors. This PCR relied on a set of 60 Vbeta primers and 13 Jbeta primers. Clones were sequenced by immunoSEQ multiplex PCR, and TCRdb holds only the in-frame ones, with some missing. The repertoire holds some 89,000 clones, around four fifths seen once, with over 4% in the top ten. The sequencing input was PBMCs. The receptors stem from a woman in her forties in good health and CMV-seropositive.

V is TRBV2 and J is TRBJ2-2, with no clear D. V lost 5 bases and J lost 0, with 7 bases in between. Looked up from germline, CDR1 is SNHLY and CDR2 is FYNNEI. The CDR3 length is 14 residues. The CDR3 protein is CASSTVTNTGELFF. The DNA of the CDR3 is TGTGCCAGCAGTACAGTGACGAACACCGGGGAGCTGTTTTTT.

The genes are TRBV6-5 and TRBJ2-6; D not resolved. The CDR3 has 15 residues. Between the trimmed V and J ends, which lost 2 bases and 0 bases, there was a span of 5 bases. CDR1 is MNHEY, CDR2 SVGAGI, per germline. CDR3: CASSYVDSGANVLTF. The CDR3 coding sequence is TGTGCCAGCAGTTACGTAGACTCTGGGGCCAACGTCCTGACTTTC.